The next 20 T cell receptor beta chains were all read from a single sample in a study of blood T cell repertoires in COVID-19. The method was immunoSEQ multiplex PCR; TCRdb's version includes in-frame clones alone and lacks a portion of them. The sample includes 55,000 to 70,000 clones, 88% seen only once; the top ten take 6.5% to 8.5%. Sequenced input: peripheral blood. These receptors were collected from a woman in her seventies with active COVID-19.

V usage is TRBV7-9 and J usage is TRBJ2-7; D unclear. Looked up from germline, CDR1 is SEHNR and CDR2 is FQNEAQ (reference sequence). Trimming stripped 2 bases from V and 3 bases from J, with 20 bases between. The CDR3 sequence is 17 residues long. The CDR3 DNA reads TGTGCCAGCAGCTTATATAGGAGAGAGAGGAGTAACTACGAGCAGTACTTC. This sequence encodes CASSLYRRERSNYEQYF.

The V gene is TRBV18, the J gene TRBJ1-2; 12 nucleotides line up with TRBD1. The CDR3 is 16 amino acids. Germline values: CDR1 KGHSH, CDR2 LQKENI. The trim removed 3 bases at V and 4 bases at J, leaving 6 bases unmatched. The CDR3 DNA follows: TGTGCCAGCTCACCGATAGGGACAGGGGGCATCTATGGCTACACCTTC. As protein: CASSPIGTGGIYGYTF.

V usage is TRBV4-1 and J usage is TRBJ2-1; maybe TRBD2 (6 bases). The CDR3 totals 16 residues. Trimming stripped 4 bases from V and 0 bases from J, with 13 bases between. Germline V gene sequence: CDR1 MGHRA, CDR2 YSYEKL. The CDR3 loop reads CASSPGGASSYNEQFF. CDR3 nucleotides: TGCGCCAGCAGCCCCGGGGGTGCAAGCTCCTACAATGAGCAGTTCTTC.

The chain uses TRBV5-6 and TRBJ2-5; 9 bases are a match to TRBD1. The CDR3 is 15 residues long. V gave up 2 bases and J gave up 5 bases; unmatched junction bases: 7. From germline, CDR1 is SGHDT and CDR2 YYEEEE. This chain's CDR3 is CASSLGTGQGETQYF. In nucleotides, the CDR3 is TGTGCCAGCAGCTTAGGGACAGGGCAAGGGGAGACCCAGTACTTC.

The chain is built from TRBV10-3 and TRBJ2-3, with 10 bases matching TRBD2. Trimming cost V 6 bases and J 5 bases; bases outside gene matches: 8. Germline V gene sequence: CDR1 ENHRY, CDR2 SYGVKD. The CDR3 totals 15 residues. The chain's CDR3 is CAIREPGLARDTQYF. The CDR3 DNA sequence: TGTGCCATCAGGGAACCGGGACTAGCGAGAGATACGCAGTATTTT.

The rearrangement joins TRBV2 to TRBJ2-3, with D hard to call. In germline, CDR1 is SNHLY, CDR2 FYNNEI. Trimming stripped 2 bases from V and 1 base from J, with 13 bases between. This CDR3 has 16 residues. CDR3 in amino acids: CASSERQPKGTDTQYF. In nucleotides, the CDR3 is TGTGCCAGCAGTGAAAGACAACCTAAGGGCACAGATACGCAGTATTTT.

This chain joins TRBV27 and TRBJ2-7, with 10 bases identical to TRBD2. The V gene's germline CDR1 is MNHEY and CDR2 SMNVEV (reference sequence). The CDR3 contains 15 residues. J lost 4 bases, V lost 2 bases, and 5 bases had no gene match. CDR3 residues: CASSLLAGDAYEQYF. The CDR3 DNA follows: TGTGCCAGCAGTTTACTAGCGGGAGACGCTTACGAGCAGTACTTC.

The rearrangement joins TRBV30 to TRBJ1-6, with 10 bases that match TRBD1. Germline V lookup: CDR1 GTSNPN, CDR2 SVGIG (reference sequence). The CDR3 covers 15 residues. V dropped 1 base and J dropped 9; count of bases not matched to a gene: 6. The CDR3 region is CAWSGGQGFGSPLHF. CDR3 DNA: TGTGCCTGGAGTGGGGGACAGGGGTTCGGTTCACCCCTCCACTTT.

The chain is built from TRBV7-8 and TRBJ2-7; 8 bases align to TRBD1. Germline V gene sequence: CDR1 SGHVS, CDR2 FQNEAQ. V gave up 3 bases and J gave up 3 bases; unmatched junction bases: 7. The CDR3 sequence is 15 residues long. CDR3 residues: CASSLDRDRFYEQYF. In nucleotides, the CDR3 is TGTGCCAGCAGCTTGGACCGGGACAGGTTCTACGAGCAGTACTTC.

This chain uses TRBV7-2 with TRBJ2-7; 11 bases align to TRBD2. The germline gives CDR1 SGHTA, CDR2 FQGNSA. This CDR3 comprises 14 residues. The V segment lost 4 bases and the J segment 4 bases; nucleotides outside the gene matches: 3. CDR3 DNA sequence: TGTGCCAGCAGCTCCCGACTAGCGGGATACGAGCAGTACTTC. It encodes CASSSRLAGYEQYF.

V is TRBV7-6 and J is TRBJ2-7; D is perhaps TRBD2 (5 bases). CDR1 SGHVS and CDR2 FNYEAQ come from the germline V gene. The CDR3 has 14 residues. Trimming left V 1 base short and J 7 bases short, with 14 bases between. The CDR3 coding sequence is TGTGCCAGCAGCTTAGGAGCGGTGGGTGGGGAGCAGTACTTC. This gives the protein CASSLGAVGGEQYF.

This clone was recorded once. The rearrangement joins TRBV19 to TRBJ1-4, with 8 bases aligning to TRBD1. Germline CDR1 and CDR2: LNHDA and SQIVND (reference sequence). The CDR3 spans 17 residues. V lost 5 bases and J lost 0; bases outside the gene matches: 8. The DNA for the CDR3 is TGTGCCAGTAGTGTCCGGGACAGGCCTGCAACTAATGAAAAACTGTTTTTT. Translated, it gives CASSVRDRPATNEKLFF.

The count of this clone is one. The chain combines TRBV7-8 with TRBJ2-3; tentatively, D is TRBD2 (6 bases). Germline lookup yields CDR1 SGHVS and CDR2 FQNEAQ. The CDR3 is 15 amino acids. The ends were cut back, 1 base at V and 5 bases at J, with 13 bases in the middle. The CDR3: CASSLERAGGDTQYF. Written as DNA, the CDR3 is TGTGCCAGCAGCTTAGAGAGGGCCGGGGGAGATACGCAGTATTTT.

In its sample, this clone was seen once. CDR3 in amino acids: CASSLSIFEGAPDTEAFF. The CDR3 DNA reads as TGTGCCAGCAGCTTGTCGATATTCGAGGGGGCCCCCGACACTGAAGCTTTCTTT. The chain combines TRBV5-5 with TRBJ1-1, with 7 positions matching TRBD1. Germline CDR1 is SGHKS and CDR2 is YYEKEE (reference sequence). The junction had 15 bases not matched to a gene; V was cut back by 1 base and J by 3 bases. The CDR3 length is 18 residues.

V gene TRBV5-8 combines with J gene TRBJ1-1; unclear D gene. Per germline, CDR1 SGHTS and CDR2 YDEGEE. V was cut by 0 bases and J by 0 bases, with 3 bases left in between. The length of the CDR3 is 13 residues. CDR3 coding DNA: TGTGCCAGCAGCTTGGGGCTGAACACTGAAGCTTTCTTT. As protein: CASSLGLNTEAFF.

This rearrangement joins TRBV19 to TRBJ1-4, with TRBD1 identical over 9 bases. CDR3 length: 14 amino acids. Germline V gene data show CDR1 as LNHDA and CDR2 as SQIVND (reference sequence). The trim removed 5 bases at V and 7 bases at J, leaving 5 bases unmatched. CDR3 in DNA: TGTGCCAGTAGTCCAGGACAGGGGAGTGAAAAACTGTTTTTT. Translated, it gives CASSPGQGSEKLFF.

The chain recombines TRBV28 with TRBJ2-7, with 13 bases identical to TRBD2. V was pared by 2 bases and J by 6 bases, with 13 bases of the junction left unmatched. The CDR3 is made up of 18 amino acids. The V gene's germline CDR1 is MDHEN and CDR2 SYDVKM. CDR3 sequence (DNA): TGTGCCAGCAGTTTAAGGGCAGAAGGACTAGCGGGAGTTAGCGAGCAGTACTTC. Protein: CASSLRAEGLAGVSEQYF. The whole variable domain, remainder taken from reference TRBV28 and TRBJ2-7, is DVKVTQSSRYLVKRTGEKVFLECVQDMDHENMFWYRQDPGLGLRLIYFSYDVKMKEKGDIPEGYSVSREKKERFSLILESASTNQTSMYLCASSLRAEGLAGVSEQYFGPGTRLTVT.

The chain employs TRBV7-3 and TRBJ1-3; a possible D gene is TRBD1 (6 bases). CDR3 length: 18 residues. Germline lookup yields CDR1 SGHTA and CDR2 FQGTGA. With 5 bases removed from V and 2 bases from J, the gap between germline ends came to 22 bases. The CDR3 protein is CASSRLGGASYPGNTIYF. The CDR3 DNA follows: TGTGCCAGCAGCCGCCTAGGGGGTGCTTCCTACCCTGGAAACACCATATATTTT.

CDR3 sequence: CASSFRVSGANVLTF. The CDR3 bases are TGTGCCAGCAGCTTTCGCGTCTCTGGGGCCAACGTCCTGACTTTC. The chain recombines TRBV7-9 with TRBJ2-6; D is uncertain. The CDR3 loop spans 15 amino acids. Germline CDR1 reads SEHNR; CDR2 reads FQNEAQ (reference sequence). The ends were cut back, 3 bases at V and 0 bases at J, with 6 bases in the middle.

This chain connects TRBV28 to TRBJ2-1; 9 nucleotides line up with TRBD1. The CDR3 is made up of 16 amino acids. Trimming took 4 bases from V and 9 from J; bases not matched to a gene: 13. Per the germline V gene, CDR1 is MDHEN and CDR2 is SYDVKM. In nucleotides, the CDR3 is TGTGCCAGCAGTTCGCACGCCGGGACAGGGCCGCGTGAGCAGTTCTTC. Residues: CASSSHAGTGPREQFF.